Presented here are 9 T cell receptor beta chains from one specimen sequenced in a study of response to subunit inactivated influenza vaccine (dated by TCRdb to 2016 to 2018). Libraries came from RT-PCR. This sample was sequenced with an Illumina HiSeq 2500. TCRdb reworked the public reads: Q25 trimming with fastp, MiXCR clone assembly, productive beta chains retained. When rows share a CDR3 protein, they turn into one entry using the most common DNA and genes. Here the sample has roughly 570,000 distinct CDR3 sequences; 13% to 15% occur a single time. Of the sample, 11% is held by the ten largest clones. Here the sequenced sample was PBMCs from blood, taken 11 to 12 days after vaccination. These receptors all stem from a man in his fifties or sixties who received an inactivated influenza vaccine. Donor details come from another sample of the same person, matched by shared clones.

V usage is TRBV7-6 and J usage is TRBJ2-7, with 9 nucleotides matching TRBD2. J gave up 4 bases and V 3 bases, and 7 bases lay outside the gene matches. CDR3 length: 15 residues. Germline values: CDR1 SGHVS, CDR2 FNYEAQ. The CDR3 loop reads CASSLIAGEQYEQYF. For the CDR3, the DNA is TGTGCCAGCAGCTTGATAGCGGGGGAGCAGTACGAGCAGTACTTC.

The chain is built from TRBV7-2 and TRBJ2-5; weak D call: TRBD2 (5 bases). The CDR3 is 17 amino acids. Trimming removed 0 bases at V and 0 bases at J, with 14 bases between. In germline, CDR1 is SGHTA, CDR2 FQGNSA. This CDR3 is CASSLATQRIYQETQYF. The CDR3 coding sequence is TGTGCCAGCAGCTTAGCGACCCAGCGGATCTACCAAGAGACCCAGTACTTC.

The chain recombines TRBV7-9 with TRBJ2-2, with D perhaps matching TRBD1 (6 bases). Trimming removed 8 bases from V and 2 bases from J, with 12 bases in between. This CDR3 region has 14 residues. Per the germline V gene, CDR1 is SEHNR and CDR2 is FQNEAQ (reference sequence). The CDR3 loop reads CASHKQGNTGELFF. The CDR3 DNA sequence: TGTGCCAGCCATAAACAGGGCAACACCGGGGAGCTGTTTTTT.

This clonotype was seen only a few times. CDR3 sequence reads: CSVDLPADTQYF. CDR3 nucleotides: TGCAGCGTTGATCTACCCGCAGATACGCAGTATTTT. The rearrangement uses TRBV29-1 and TRBJ2-3; no definite D call. V lost 3 bases, J lost 4 bases, and 8 bases lay in between. The germline CDR1 and CDR2 sequences are SQVTM and ANQGSEA. The CDR3 totals 12 residues.

This clonotype was detected many times. The CDR3 bases are TGTGCCAGCAGTTTACAGGGATTTAACACCGGGGAGCTGTTTTTT. Its protein product is CASSLQGFNTGELFF. V usage is TRBV6-5 and J usage is TRBJ2-2, with a tentative D call TRBD1 (6 bases). Trimming left V 4 bases short and J 2 bases short, with 11 bases between. The CDR3 is 15 residues long. Germline V gene sequence: CDR1 MNHEY, CDR2 SVGAGI.

The CDR3 spells CASSQGLKETQYF. The CDR3 DNA reads as TGTGCCAGCAGCCAAGGTTTAAAGGAGACCCAGTACTTC. The rearrangement links TRBV3-1 to TRBJ2-5; D gene ambiguous. V was shortened by 1 base and J by 5 bases, with 8 bases between the two germline ends. The CDR3 totals 13 residues. Germline V lookup: CDR1 LGHDT, CDR2 YNNKEL (reference sequence).

This sequence joins TRBV11-2 and TRBJ2-7, with 7 bases fitting TRBD1. CDR3 size: 13 residues. V gave up 4 bases and J gave up 3 bases; unmatched junction bases: 3. Per the germline V gene, CDR1 is SGHAT and CDR2 is FQNNGV. The CDR3 region has the DNA TGTGCCAGCAGCTGGGACAGCGTCTACGAGCAGTACTTC. Its protein product is CASSWDSVYEQYF.

The chain recombines TRBV5-1 with TRBJ2-7; 10 nucleotides line up with TRBD2. V lost 2 bases and J lost 0; bases outside the gene matches: 2. Germline-derived CDR1 and CDR2 are SGHRS and YFSETQ. The length of the CDR3 is 15 residues. The CDR3 bases are TGCGCCAGCAGCTTCGGGACTAGCGACTCCTACGAGCAGTACTTC. It codes for CASSFGTSDSYEQYF.

This clonotype was seen more than once but under ten times. The J gene is TRBJ2-1, the V gene TRBV20-1; tentative D call: TRBD1 (5 bases). Trimming pared 2 bases from V and 9 bases from J, leaving 11 bases between. Germline V gene data show CDR1 as DFQATT and CDR2 as SNEGSKA (reference sequence). The CDR3 sequence is 12 residues long. CDR3 bases: TGCAGTGCTAGAAGGCAGGGCGGTGAGCAGTTCTTC. As protein: CSARRQGGEQFF.